This TCR beta chain was sequenced in a study of technical replicates of blood from a few donors. The data were produced by immunoSEQ multiplex PCR, yet TCRdb's version contains in-frame clones alone and is incomplete. The table includes fewer than 15,000 clones, 95% detected once. What was sequenced was PBMCs. The clonotype was recovered from a human donor in good health.

The CDR3 DNA reads TGTGCCAGCAGCTTACTGGGGGCAGGGGGCCCTTCCTACGAGCAGTACTTC. Encoded protein: CASSLLGAGGPSYEQYF. The genes are TRBV5-6 and TRBJ2-7; 8 bases match TRBD1. The CDR3 runs to 17 residues. Germline loops: CDR1 SGHDT, CDR2 YYEEEE. J gave up 1 base and V 2 bases, and 11 bases lay outside the gene matches.